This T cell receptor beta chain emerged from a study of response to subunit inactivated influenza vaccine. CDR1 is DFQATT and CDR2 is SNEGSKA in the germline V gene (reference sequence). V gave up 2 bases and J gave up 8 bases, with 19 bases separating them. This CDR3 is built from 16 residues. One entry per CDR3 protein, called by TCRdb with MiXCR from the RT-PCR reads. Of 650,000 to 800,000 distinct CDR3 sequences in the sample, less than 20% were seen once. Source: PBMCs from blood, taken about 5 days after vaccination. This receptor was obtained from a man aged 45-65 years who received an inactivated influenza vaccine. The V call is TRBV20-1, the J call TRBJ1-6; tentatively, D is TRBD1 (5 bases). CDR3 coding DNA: TGCAGTGCTAGACCCGGGACCCACCGGTACGATTCACCCCTCCACTTT. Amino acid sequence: CSARPGTHRYDSPLHF.